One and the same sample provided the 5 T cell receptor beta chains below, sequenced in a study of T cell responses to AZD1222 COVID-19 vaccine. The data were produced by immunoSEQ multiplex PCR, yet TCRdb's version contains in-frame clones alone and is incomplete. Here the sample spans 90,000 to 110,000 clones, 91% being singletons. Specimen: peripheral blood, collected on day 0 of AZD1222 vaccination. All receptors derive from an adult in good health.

CDR3 sequence: CASSPDVWETQYF. In nucleotides, the CDR3 is TGTGCCAGCTCGCCGGACGTATGGGAGACCCAGTACTTC. The V gene is TRBV18, the J gene TRBJ2-5; D unclear. This CDR3 region has 13 residues. V was cut by 6 bases and J by 5 bases, with 13 bases left in between. Germline V lookup: CDR1 KGHSH, CDR2 LQKENI.

CDR3 coding DNA: TGCGCCAGCAGTGAGGTCAGGGATTTTTACGAGCAGTACTTC. It specifies CASSEVRDFYEQYF. The chain joins TRBV10-2 to TRBJ2-7; TRBD1 is a possible D gene (5 bases). The CDR3 is 14 amino acids. Germline CDR1 reads WSHSY; CDR2 reads SAAADI. The V end lost 2 bases, the J end lost 4 bases, and 12 bases lay between the germline ends.

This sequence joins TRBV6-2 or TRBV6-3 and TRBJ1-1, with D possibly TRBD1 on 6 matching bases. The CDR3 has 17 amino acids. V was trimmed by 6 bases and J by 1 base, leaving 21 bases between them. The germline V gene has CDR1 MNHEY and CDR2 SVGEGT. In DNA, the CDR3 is TGTGCCAGCAGCAAAGGACAGAGAAGTCACAGGAACACTGAAGCTTTCTTT. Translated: CASSKGQRSHRNTEAFF.

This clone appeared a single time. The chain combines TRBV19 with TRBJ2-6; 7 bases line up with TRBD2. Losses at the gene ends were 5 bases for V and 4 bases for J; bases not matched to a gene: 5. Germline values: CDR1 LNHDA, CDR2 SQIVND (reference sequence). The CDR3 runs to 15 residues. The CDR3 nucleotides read TGTGCCAGTAGTGGCCTAGCGGCAGGGGCCAACGTCCTGACTTTC. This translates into CASSGLAAGANVLTF.

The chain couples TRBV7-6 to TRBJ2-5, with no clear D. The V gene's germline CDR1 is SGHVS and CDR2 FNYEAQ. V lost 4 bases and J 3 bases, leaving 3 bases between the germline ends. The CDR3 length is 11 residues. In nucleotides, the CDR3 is TGTGCCAGCAGCTCAAAAGAGACCCAGTACTTC. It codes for CASSSKETQYF.